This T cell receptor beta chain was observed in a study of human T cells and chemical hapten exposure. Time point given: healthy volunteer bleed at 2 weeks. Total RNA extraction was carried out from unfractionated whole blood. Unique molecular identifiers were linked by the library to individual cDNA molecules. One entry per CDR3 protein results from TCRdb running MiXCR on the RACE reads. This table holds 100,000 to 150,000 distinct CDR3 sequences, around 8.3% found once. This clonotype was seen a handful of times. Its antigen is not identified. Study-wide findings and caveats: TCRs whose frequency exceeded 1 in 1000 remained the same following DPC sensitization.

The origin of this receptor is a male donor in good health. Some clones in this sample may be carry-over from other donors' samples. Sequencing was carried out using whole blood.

The DNA of the CDR3 is TGTGCCAGCAACCCAATACAGGGGGCAGGGGACACCGGGGAGCTGTTTTTT. This codes for CASNPIQGAGDTGELFF. The chain joins TRBV7-9 to TRBJ2-2; 9 bases match TRBD1. V lost 7 bases to trimming and J lost 3 bases; unmatched junction nucleotides: 12. The germline V gene has CDR1 SEHNR and CDR2 FQNEAQ (reference sequence). There are 17 residues in the CDR3.